This T cell receptor (beta chain) was captured by sequencing in a study of Graves' ophthalmopathy and Graves' hyperthyroidism. Germline CDR1 DFQATT, CDR2 SNEGSKA (reference sequence). The CDR3 loop spans 15 amino acids. Trimming took off 5 bases at V and 3 bases at J, with 17 bases between the two ends. CDR3 regions of TCR beta were amplified from RNA transcripts. First-round RT-PCR relied on HTBI primers, and a second-round multiplex PCR came next. TCRdb itself ran the multiplex PCR reads through MiXCR, one entry per CDR3 protein. The repertoire consists of hundreds of thousands of distinct CDR3 sequences, with around 42% occurring once and the leading ten covering roughly 45%.

This chain uses TRBV20-1 with TRBJ1-3; D may be TRBD1 (5 bases). This receptor was taken from an adult man with Graves' ophthalmopathy. What was sequenced was peripheral blood. In DNA, the CDR3 is TGCAGTGCTCTTGACAGCCCTCAGATTGGAAACACCATATATTTT. Translated, it gives CSALDSPQIGNTIYF.